The T cell receptor (beta chain) described here comes from a study of T cell responses to AZD1222 COVID-19 vaccine. Study-wide points: Elevations in Spike-specific TCR breadth and depth followed administration of two AZD1222 doses. Females outnumbered males among donors, who were mostly white British; clonal diversity was possibly underestimated. Just a handful of AZD1222 recipients were seropositive at baseline.

Trimming shortened V by 5 bases and J by 0 bases, and 11 bases separated the two germline ends. Germline loops: CDR1 MNHEY, CDR2 SMNVEV (reference sequence). This CDR3 has 15 residues. Concerning this clone itself: Antigen: not known.

The data were produced by immunoSEQ multiplex PCR, yet TCRdb's version contains in-frame clones alone and is incomplete. The table has 100,000 to 150,000 clones, more than 85% seen once; the top ten hold 11%. The gene calls are TRBV27 and TRBJ2-1, with D hard to call. Sample: peripheral blood, taken on day 0 of MenACWY control vaccination. This clonotype was obtained from an adult in good health. The CDR3 DNA sequence: TGTGCCAGCAGTAGGTCGGCTAGCTCCTACAATGAGCAGTTCTTC. Amino acid sequence: CASSRSASSYNEQFF.